The entry that follows covers one TCR beta chain sequence. Its target is unknown. These data belong to a study of T cells expressing NK-cell markers. Overall study: CD3+CD56+NKG2C+, CD3+CD56+NKG2C- and CD3+CD56-NKG2C+ T cells, once sorted, supplied the TCR beta repertoires. Of eight sequenced donors, seven were HCMV-seropositive and one HCMV-seronegative. Study outcomes and limitations: Six of the donors carried dominant NKG2C+ clonotypes that took up about 1.0-7.0% of their CD8+ T cells.

TCRdb re-called the 5' RACE reads and catalogs CDR3 proteins one per entry, DNA excluded. The sample includes almost 450,000 distinct CDR3 sequences. This CDR3 has 14 residues. Sequenced: blood T cells: a sorted CD56 or NKG2C T cell subset, CD4+ or CD8+ T cells, or bulk PBMC T cells (not recorded which). V and J are TRBV12-3 or TRBV12-4 and TRBJ1-5; lacking DNA, the TRBD1 call made by TCRdb goes unchecked. The source is a woman between 18 and 69 years old in good health. CDR3 in amino acids: CASSPGDRGQPQHF.